The 17 T cell receptor beta chains listed next were all sequenced from one sample in a study of shared clonotypes between healthy human individuals. Measured with immunoSEQ multiplex PCR; TCRdb has only the in-frame clones, and not every one. The sample comprises 780,000 or so clones, over 60% of which are singletons, and around 1.8% rests with the top ten. The source material was memory CD4+ T cells sorted from blood. Documented subset: CD45RA-negative fraction. These receptors all come from a woman aged 25-40 years in good health.

The chain has TRBV4-2 and TRBJ1-6; D is uncertain. With 2 bases removed from V and 0 bases from J, the gap between germline ends came to 8 bases. The germline CDR1 and CDR2 sequences are LGHNA and YNFKEQ. The CDR3 runs 16 residues. CDR3: CASSQWKSSYNSPLHF. In DNA, the CDR3 is TGTGCCAGCAGCCAATGGAAGAGCTCCTATAATTCACCCCTCCACTTT.

Notes on this clone: This CDR3 is also generated by other DNA sequences in the sample. The genes are TRBV6-5 and TRBJ1-2; D unclear. Trimming left V 6 bases short and J 3 bases short, with 5 bases between. Looked up from germline, CDR1 is MNHEY and CDR2 is SVGAGI. The CDR3 consists of 11 residues. The CDR3 DNA sequence: TGTGCCAGCAGGAGGGACTATGGCTACACCTTC. This gives the protein CASRRDYGYTF.

In this sample, this clone turned up a few times. The chain has TRBV6-5 and TRBJ1-1; D not certain. CDR3 length: 13 residues. CDR1 MNHEY and CDR2 SVGAGI come from the germline V gene. The germline V and J ends were trimmed by 7 bases and 4 bases, with 13 bases remaining between them. CDR3 in amino acids: CASIPGGSTEAFF. The DNA for the CDR3 is TGTGCCAGCATCCCCGGAGGGTCCACTGAAGCTTTCTTT.

The rearrangement links TRBV28 to TRBJ1-1, with D hard to call. Per germline, CDR1 MDHEN and CDR2 SYDVKM. Trimming removed 3 bases from V and 1 base from J, with 6 bases in between. The CDR3 is 13 amino acids. The CDR3 protein is CASSLHGNTEAFF. The CDR3 nucleotides read TGTGCCAGCAGTTTGCACGGGAACACTGAAGCTTTCTTT.

The J gene is TRBJ2-1, the V gene TRBV11-1, with TRBD1 as a possible D gene (7 bases). V was shortened by 2 bases and J by 0 bases, with 8 bases between the two germline ends. The CDR3 has 15 residues. Germline V CDR1 and CDR2: SGHAT, FQDESV (reference sequence). The CDR3 bases are TGTGCCAGCAGCTTACAGGGGGGCTCCTACAATGAGCAGTTCTTC. Amino acid sequence: CASSLQGGSYNEQFF. Full variable domain (outside the CDR3, taken from reference TRBV11-1 and TRBJ2-1): EAEVAQSPRYKITEKSQAVAFWCDPISGHATLYWYRQILGQGPELLVQFQDESVVDDSQLPKDRFSAERLKGVDSTLKIQPAELGDSAMYLCASSLQGGSYNEQFFGPGTRLTVL.

The rearrangement joins TRBV9 to TRBJ2-7; 8 bases line up with TRBD1. CDR3 size: 15 residues. CDR1 SGDLS and CDR2 YYNGEE come from the germline V gene. Germline trimming cut 3 bases from V and 5 bases from J; bases unmatched to any gene: 10. This CDR3 is CASSAISGGVNEQYF. As DNA, the CDR3 is TGTGCCAGCAGCGCCATTTCAGGGGGCGTAAACGAGCAGTACTTC.

This clone was detected only once. The V call is TRBV9, the J call TRBJ1-5, with TRBD1 as a possible D gene (6 bases). In germline, CDR1 is SGDLS, CDR2 YYNGEE. This CDR3 is 15 amino acids long. Trimming removed 4 bases from V and 2 bases from J, with 13 bases in between. The CDR3 DNA follows: TGTGCCAGCAGCCCGGGGGCGAGTCGCAATCAGCCCCAGCATTTT. Its protein product is CASSPGASRNQPQHF.

About this clone: The sample holds other DNA sequences that translate to the same CDR3. The V gene is TRBV10-3, the J gene TRBJ1-5, with 9 bases identical to TRBD1. With V trimmed by 6 bases and J by 7 bases, 4 bases remained unmatched. The CDR3 extends over 13 amino acids. Germline CDR1 and CDR2: ENHRY and SYGVKD. The CDR3 DNA is TGTGCCATCAGCGGGGACAGGGACCAGCCCCAGCATTTT. Residues: CAISGDRDQPQHF.

CDR3 bases: TGTGCCAGCAGTTTCCGAGGAGGGGATGGTACTGAAGCTTTCTTT. Protein product: CASSFRGGDGTEAFF. The chain employs TRBV28 and TRBJ1-1; tentative D call: TRBD1 (5 bases). V was clipped by 3 bases and J by 5 bases, with 16 bases between them. The germline gives CDR1 MDHEN, CDR2 SYDVKM. This CDR3 has 15 amino acids.

The chain couples TRBV28 to TRBJ2-3, with a tentative D call TRBD2 (6 bases). V lost 3 bases and J 0 bases, leaving 10 bases between the germline ends. This CDR3 is 15 amino acids long. The germline V gene has CDR1 MDHEN and CDR2 SYDVKM. CDR3 DNA: TGTGCCAGCAGTTTGGGCGGGATGAGCACAGATACGCAGTATTTT. Its translation is CASSLGGMSTDTQYF.

This chain joins TRBV18 and TRBJ2-5, with D uncertain. The V end was cut by 3 bases, the J end by 5 bases, with 13 bases between. Germline CDR1 is KGHSH and CDR2 is LQKENI. The CDR3 has 14 amino acids. The CDR3 region is CASSPFRIEETQYF. CDR3 bases: TGTGCCAGCTCACCTTTCCGAATCGAGGAGACCCAGTACTTC.

The genes are TRBV14 and TRBJ1-1; D unresolved. The germline gives CDR1 SGHDN, CDR2 FVKESK. Between the trimmed V and J ends, which lost 1 base and 0 bases, there was a span of 27 bases. The CDR3 has 21 amino acids. The CDR3 coding sequence is TGTGCCAGCAGCCAAGTGGTCGAAATAAGTAACTTTTCGATCATGAACACTGAAGCTTTCTTT. Its translation is CASSQVVEISNFSIMNTEAFF. Filled out from reference TRBV14 and TRBJ1-1, the complete variable domain reads EAGVTQFPSHSVIEKGQTVTLRCDPISGHDNLYWYRRVMGKEIKFLLHFVKESKQDESGMPNNRFLAERTGGTYSTLKVQPAELEDSGVYFCASSQVVEISNFSIMNTEAFFGQGTRLTVV.

In the case of this clone: The sample holds other DNA sequences that translate to the same CDR3. This chain links TRBV9 with TRBJ2-3; TRBD2 agrees at 7 bases. Germline CDR1 is SGDLS and CDR2 is YYNGEE. J gave up 5 bases and V 0 bases, and 3 bases lay outside the gene matches. The CDR3 extends over 14 amino acids. The chain's CDR3 is CASSVASGGDTQYF. The CDR3 DNA is TGTGCCAGCAGCGTAGCTAGCGGAGGAGATACGCAGTATTTT. Combining the CDR3 with reference TRBV9 and TRBJ2-3 gives the whole variable domain DSGVTQTPKHLITATGQRVTLRCSPRSGDLSVYWYQQSLDQGLQFLIQYYNGEERAKGNILERFSAQQFPDLHSELNLSSLELGDSALYFCASSVASGGDTQYFGPGTRLTVL.

The chain is built from TRBV19 and TRBJ2-2, with TRBD2 identical over 10 bases. The germline CDR1 and CDR2 sequences are LNHDA and SQIVND (reference sequence). This CDR3 is 16 amino acids long. The V segment lost 6 bases and the J segment 4 bases; nucleotides outside the gene matches: 8. CDR3 region: CASRKPGLATTGELFF. CDR3 coding DNA: TGTGCCAGTAGAAAGCCGGGACTAGCGACCACCGGGGAGCTGTTTTTT.

This chain joins TRBV7-8 and TRBJ2-2, with D hard to call. Germline V lookup: CDR1 SGHVS, CDR2 FQNEAQ. This CDR3 region has 14 residues. Trimming pared 5 bases from V and 5 bases from J, leaving 12 bases between. The CDR3 bases are TGTGCCAGCAGCCTTGTAGTTGCTACCGGGGAGCTGTTTTTT. Residues: CASSLVVATGELFF.

The chain carries TRBV6-5 and TRBJ2-1; D remains unclear. This CDR3 is built from 16 residues. Germline values: CDR1 MNHEY, CDR2 SVGAGI. V dropped 0 bases and J dropped 0 bases, with 9 bases sitting between them. The CDR3 DNA is TGTGCCAGCAGTTACTCGTTAGCTGACTCCTACAATGAGCAGTTCTTC. It specifies CASSYSLADSYNEQFF.

The V call is TRBV27, the J call TRBJ1-1; D is uncertain. Germline V gene sequence: CDR1 MNHEY, CDR2 SMNVEV (reference sequence). The CDR3 sequence is 13 residues long. V lost 5 bases and J 0 bases, leaving 7 bases between the germline ends. The CDR3 sequence: CASSAQMNTEAFF. CDR3 nucleotide sequence: TGTGCCAGCAGTGCCCAAATGAACACTGAAGCTTTCTTT.